The present TCR beta chain was sequenced within a study of regulatory dendritic cells for organ transplantation. Libraries were prepared by immunoSEQ multiplex PCR; TCRdb keeps only in-frame clonotypes and omits some of them. The table has 25,000 to 30,000 clones, roughly 85% seen once. Germline V lookup: CDR1 SGHVS, CDR2 FQNEAQ. CDR3 length: 14 residues. Trimming removed 4 bases from V and 4 bases from J; junction bases left unmatched: 4. The gene calls are TRBV7-8 and TRBJ1-1; 9 bases map to TRBD1. Material: naive CD8+ T cells from blood. Indicated subset: CD45RA+ naive T cells. The sequence was collected from a human donor in good health. CDR3 region: CASSSGDRVTEAFF. The CDR3 DNA follows: TGTGCCAGCAGCTCGGGGGACAGGGTCACTGAAGCTTTCTTT.